A selection of T cell receptor beta chains follows, all from one sample in a study of naive and memory T cell subsets. TCRdb called the UMI-ligation and nested PCR reads again in MiXCR, with one record for every CDR3 protein. The data show about 150,000 distinct CDR3 sequences, over 20% seen once. What was sequenced was naive CD4+ T cells from blood. These receptors were taken from a human donor in good health. Each CDR3 is given with its conserved first and last residue. The D gene is left open where the match is weak. Clone size is not always given. Where it is, it says once, few, many or a class for expanded clones.

TRBJ2-5 - TRBV18 few CASSPTILRGRRETQYF TGTGCCAGCTCACCTACCATTCTTCGAGGGAGGCGTGAGACCCAGTACTTC
TRBJ2-1 TRBD2 TRBV3-1 - CASSQDLADRGQFF TGTGCCAGCAGCCAAGACCTAGCGGACCGAGGTCAGTTCTTC
TRBJ2-1 TRBD2 TRBV4-2 - CASSPRLAGERSTYNEKFF TGTGCCAGCAGCCCCCGACTAGCGGGAGAAAGAAGTACCTACAATGAGAAGTTCTTC
TRBJ2-7 - TRBV20-1 - CSAREALDYEQYF TGCAGTGCCAGGGAGGCCCTCGACTACGAGCAGTACTTC
TRBJ1-1 - TRBV9 - CASSPWQTMNTEAFF TGTGCCAGCAGCCCCTGGCAGACCATGAACACTGAAGCTTTCTTT
TRBJ2-6 - TRBV6-5 few CASSYSTGRGIISGANVLTF TGTGCCAGCAGTTACTCAACGGGTCGGGGGATTATCTCTGGGGCCAACGTCCTGACTTTC
TRBJ2-5 - TRBV24-1 many CATSDFGETQYF TGTGCCACCAGTGATTTCGGGGAGACCCAGTACTTC
TRBJ2-5 - TRBV7-9 few CASSFRGAGTQKETQYF TGTGCCAGCAGCTTTCGTGGGGCGGGCACACAAAAGGAGACCCAGTACTTC
TRBJ1-4 - TRBV12-3/TRBV12-4 - CASSSSLANEKLFF TGTGCCAGCAGTTCCAGTCTCGCTAATGAAAAACTGTTTTTT
TRBJ2-7 - TRBV6-2/TRBV6-3 few CASSVRPSLYEQYF TGTGCCAGCTCCGTCAGGCCCTCCCTCTACGAGCAGTACTTC
TRBJ1-2 - TRBV20-1 - CSAVSARDYGYTF TGCAGTGCCGTGTCAGCCAGAGATTATGGCTACACCTTC
TRBJ1-1 - TRBV7-2 many CASSLAPLEAFF TGTGCCAGCAGCTTAGCCCCTCTAGAAGCTTTCTTT
TRBJ2-7 - TRBV2 - CASSAETFPYEQYF TGTGCCAGCAGTGCAGAGACATTTCCCTACGAGCAGTACTTC
TRBJ2-3 TRBD2 TRBV29-1 many CSVDGTSEGTDTQYF TGCAGCGTTGATGGGACTAGCGAGGGCACAGATACGCAGTATTTT
TRBJ2-2 - TRBV5-1 few CASSLGRGGTGELFF TGCGCCAGCAGCTTGGGCAGGGGTGGCACCGGGGAGCTGTTTTTT
TRBJ2-7 TRBD1 TRBV6-5 - CASSPRGQGYEQYF TGTGCCAGCAGTCCCAGGGGACAGGGCTACGAGCAGTACTTC
TRBJ2-7 TRBD2 TRBV12-3/TRBV12-4 many CASSLALSGSSSYEQYF TGTGCCAGCAGTTTAGCGCTTAGCGGGAGTAGCTCCTACGAGCAGTACTTC
TRBJ2-7 - TRBV6-5 - CASSGGTVYEQYF TGTGCCAGCAGTGGAGGGACAGTTTACGAGCAGTACTTC
TRBJ2-2 - TRBV2 - CASSEQTLNTGELFF TGTGCCAGCAGTGAACAGACCCTGAACACCGGGGAGCTGTTTTTT
TRBJ1-5 - TRBV2 - CASKRTGRGHQPQHF TGTGCCAGCAAAAGAACTGGTCGGGGGCATCAGCCCCAGCATTTT
TRBJ2-7 - TRBV20-1 many CSARTGVTGTNGHYEQYF TGCAGTGCCCGGACAGGAGTCACCGGGACTAACGGCCATTACGAGCAGTACTTC
TRBJ2-3 TRBD1 TRBV7-2 few CASSPRTGGLADTQYF TGTGCCAGCAGCCCGCGGACAGGGGGCTTGGCAGATACGCAGTATTTT
TRBJ1-5 - TRBV18 - CASSPVDHNQSQHF TGTGCCAGCTCACCGGTGGACCACAATCAGTCCCAGCATTTT
TRBJ2-7 - TRBV6-2/TRBV6-3 many CASSDPGQRTYEQYF TGTGCCAGCAGTGACCCCGGACAGCGAACCTACGAGCAGTACTTC
TRBJ2-2 TRBD1 TRBV6-5 few CASSRDRIGELFF TGTGCCAGCAGCCGGGACAGGATCGGGGAGCTGTTTTTT
TRBJ2-5 - TRBV20-1 few CSASQQGQGQETQYF TGCAGTGCCTCGCAACAGGGACAAGGCCAAGAGACCCAGTACTTC
TRBJ2-1 - TRBV19 few CASSTTPLLASWSEQFF TGTGCCAGTAGTACTACCCCCTTGCTAGCATCGTGGAGTGAGCAGTTCTTC
TRBJ2-1 - TRBV24-1 - CATWGSSVPNEQFF TGTGCCACTTGGGGGTCCTCGGTCCCCAATGAGCAGTTCTTC
TRBJ1-2 - TRBV7-2 few CASSSPRTVNYGYTF TGTGCCAGCAGCTCCCCTAGGACAGTCAACTATGGCTACACCTTC
TRBJ2-2 TRBD2 TRBV29-1 many CSVEGTRSKELFF TGCAGCGTTGAAGGGACTAGAAGTAAGGAGCTGTTTTTT
TRBJ2-2 - TRBV29-1 many CSVEFSNGGGELFF TGCAGCGTTGAATTTTCTAACGGTGGCGGGGAGCTGTTTTTT
TRBJ2-1 - TRBV29-1 many CSVGLGVYNEQFF TGCAGCGTTGGCCTAGGGGTCTACAATGAGCAGTTCTTC
TRBJ2-3 - TRBV28 few CASTRSDSTDTQYF TGTGCCAGCACCCGGTCGGATAGCACAGATACGCAGTATTTT
TRBJ2-5 - TRBV7-2 few CASSLNTEYQETQYF TGTGCCAGCAGCCTTAATACAGAGTACCAAGAGACCCAGTACTTC
TRBJ2-1 TRBD2 TRBV4-1 few CASSQERASGGHNEQFF TGCGCCAGCAGCCAAGAGCGTGCCAGCGGGGGACACAATGAGCAGTTCTTC
TRBJ2-1 - TRBV7-3 - CASSSPGLGNNEQFF TGTGCCAGCAGCTCTCCCGGGTTGGGGAACAATGAGCAGTTCTTC
TRBJ2-3 - TRBV2 - CASSGAFGSDTQYF TGTGCCAGCAGTGGGGCCTTCGGATCAGATACGCAGTATTTT
TRBJ2-5 TRBD2 TRBV18 - CASSVRTSSGETQYF TGTGCCAGCTCAGTCCGGACTAGCAGTGGAGAGACCCAGTACTTC
TRBJ2-1 - TRBV20-1 many CSAGGSPRNEQFF TGCAGTGCTGGCGGGTCTCCTCGGAATGAGCAGTTCTTC
TRBJ2-7 TRBD1 TRBV5-1 few CASSRTGGPSYEQYF TGCGCCAGCAGCCGGACAGGGGGCCCGTCCTACGAGCAGTACTTC
TRBJ2-7 - TRBV18 few CASSPRVTGFEAYEQYF TGTGCCAGCTCACCACGAGTTACCGGGTTTGAAGCTTACGAGCAGTACTTC
TRBJ1-4 - TRBV7-8 - CASSLIWAGDRNEKLFF TGTGCCAGCAGCTTAATCTGGGCGGGGGACCGTAATGAAAAACTGTTTTTT
TRBJ1-5 - TRBV4-3 - CASSQDLRGQPQHF TGCGCCAGCAGCCAAGACCTCAGGGGTCAGCCCCAGCATTTT
TRBJ2-4 - TRBV12-3/TRBV12-4 many CASSLAGAAKNIQYF TGTGCCAGCAGTTTAGCCGGGGCGGCCAAAAACATTCAGTACTTC
TRBJ2-3 TRBD2 TRBV6-4 few CASSDGTSGSLAQYF TGTGCCAGCAGTGACGGGACTAGCGGGAGCCTCGCGCAGTATTTT
TRBJ1-4 TRBD1 TRBV12-3/TRBV12-4 - CASSSQGAQNEKLFF TGTGCCAGCAGCTCACAGGGGGCACAGAATGAAAAACTGTTTTTT
TRBJ1-2 - TRBV30 once CAWSGSTDGYTF TGTGCCTGGAGTGGAAGTACTGATGGCTACACCTTC
TRBJ1-3 - TRBV3-1 - CASSQVSWSGNTIYF TGTGCCAGCAGCCAAGTAAGCTGGAGTGGAAACACCATATATTTT
TRBJ1-3 - TRBV27 - CASSLSKAQVGNTIYF TGTGCCAGCAGTTTATCAAAAGCCCAAGTCGGAAACACCATATATTTT
TRBJ1-5 - TRBV28 few CASSSPPNFSAQHF TGTGCCAGCAGTTCCCCCCCTAATTTTTCAGCCCAGCATTTT
TRBJ2-5 - TRBV20-1 many CSARFTQETQYF TGCAGTGCTAGGTTCACCCAAGAGACCCAGTACTTC
TRBJ2-5 TRBD1 TRBV28 few CASRTGHWETQYF TGTGCCAGCAGGACAGGGCATTGGGAGACCCAGTACTTC
TRBJ2-7 - TRBV11-3 - CASSKGLNNEQYF TGTGCCAGCAGCAAAGGACTAAATAACGAGCAGTACTTC
TRBJ2-7 - TRBV18 - CASSPRHSANSYEQYF TGTGCCAGCTCACCCCGTCATAGCGCAAACTCCTACGAGCAGTACTTC
TRBJ2-3 TRBD2 TRBV4-3 - CASSQPGTSGTQYF TGCGCCAGCAGCCAACCTGGGACTAGCGGAACGCAGTATTTT
TRBJ2-7 TRBD1 TRBV28 many CASSFRGTGERYEQYF TGTGCCAGCAGTTTCCGAGGGACAGGGGAACGGTACGAGCAGTACTTC
TRBJ2-4 TRBD2 TRBV28 many CASSPTSGRLAKNIQYF TGTGCCAGCAGTCCGACTAGCGGGAGGTTAGCCAAAAACATTCAGTACTTC
TRBJ2-7 TRBD2 TRBV20-1 few CSARDTASGRPGRQYF TGCAGTGCTAGAGATACAGCTAGCGGGAGACCAGGGCGGCAGTACTTC
TRBJ1-4 - TRBV25-1 - CASSVPGNEKLFF TGTGCCAGCAGTGTTCCGGGTAATGAAAAACTGTTTTTT
TRBJ1-1 - TRBV6-6 - CASSYNRVSTEAFF TGTGCCAGCAGTTACAACAGGGTGAGCACTGAAGCTTTCTTT